The source of this T cell receptor beta chain is a study of CD8 T cells in ankylosing spondylitis. General study findings and limits: Existing reports had already noted some motif variants in reactive arthritis synovial fluid and blood. According to the report, clones linked to the disease were significantly enriched in matched synovial fluid samples taken from ankylosing spondylitis patients. Disease-linked clones were found to be CD8+ and relatively rare in peripheral blood.

A quantitative 5'-RACE method, one with molecular barcodes, was used to make TCR beta libraries. TCRdb recomputed calls from the 5' RACE reads with MiXCR, one row per CDR3 protein. The sample contains about 200,000 distinct CDR3 sequences, 9.5% to 15% of which appear only once. CDR1 SGHDN and CDR2 FVKESK come from the germline V gene. Trimming cost V 0 bases and J 2 bases; bases outside gene matches: 5. This CDR3 has 18 residues. In regard to this clonotype: Its antigen is not known.

Sequencing input: blood, either unsorted or a sorted T cell fraction (not recorded which). The rearrangement uses TRBV14 and TRBJ2-3, with 13 bases aligning to TRBD2. The receptor was isolated from a male donor with ankylosing spondylitis or in good health (not recorded which). CDR3 DNA sequence: TGTGCCAGCAGCCAAGAACGGACTAGCGGGGGACCCACAGATACGCAGTATTTT. As protein: CASSQERTSGGPTDTQYF.